Shown below are 21 T cell receptor beta chains from a single sample sequenced in a study of control samples from healthy donors and cancer patients. Method: immunoSEQ multiplex PCR; TCRdb's copy keeps in-frame clones and lacks some. The table has some 120,000 clones, 90% to 95% seen once; the top ten hold 6.5% to 9%. Sequencing was carried out using blood. These receptors all stem from a woman under 30 in good health.

The chain carries TRBV25-1 and TRBJ1-1, with a weak D call TRBD1 (6 bases). V gave up 6 bases and J gave up 1 base, with 9 bases separating them. CDR1 is MGHDK and CDR2 is SYGVNS in the germline V gene. There are 13 residues in the CDR3. The chain's CDR3 is CASSKQGNTEAFF. The CDR3 nucleotides are TGTGCCAGCAGCAAACAGGGGAACACTGAAGCTTTCTTT.

V and J are TRBV28 and TRBJ2-2, with D hard to call. CDR3 size: 13 residues. Germline CDR1 reads MDHEN; CDR2 reads SYDVKM. V was cut by 6 bases and J by 2 bases, with 7 bases left in between. The CDR3 spells CASRDGNTGELFF. The CDR3 DNA follows: TGTGCCAGCAGGGACGGCAACACCGGGGAGCTGTTTTTT.

The V call is TRBV28, the J call TRBJ1-1, with TRBD1 matching over 9 bases. V dropped 6 bases and J dropped 2; count of bases not matched to a gene: 10. This CDR3 is 16 amino acids long. Germline lookup yields CDR1 MDHEN and CDR2 SYDVKM. CDR3 amino acids: CASSSRQGGGNTEAFF. Written as DNA, the CDR3 is TGTGCCAGCAGCTCTCGACAGGGGGGAGGTAACACTGAAGCTTTCTTT.

The genes are TRBV9 and TRBJ2-7; 8 nucleotides line up with TRBD1. This CDR3 spans 14 amino acids. V trimming: 3 bases; J trimming: 0 bases; junction bases outside the gene matches: 2. The V gene's germline CDR1 is SGDLS and CDR2 YYNGEE. The chain's CDR3 is CASSAGQVSYEQYF. Written as DNA, the CDR3 is TGTGCCAGCAGCGCGGGACAGGTCTCCTACGAGCAGTACTTC.

This rearrangement joins TRBV29-1 to TRBJ2-7; 8 bases are a match to TRBD2. With V trimmed by 5 bases and J by 0 bases, 3 bases remained unmatched. This CDR3 region has 13 residues. The germline V gene encodes CDR1 SQVTM and CDR2 ANQGSEA. CDR3 in amino acids: CSVYSGTSYEQYF. DNA of the CDR3: TGCAGCGTTTATAGCGGGACCTCCTACGAGCAGTACTTC.

A note on this clone: Other DNA sequences in the sample encode the same CDR3. CDR3 nucleotides: TGTGCCAGCAGTTTATCGGGGGGGTACGAGCAGTACTTC. It is translated as CASSLSGGYEQYF. This chain links TRBV27 with TRBJ2-7, with TRBD2 matching over 7 bases. This CDR3 is 13 amino acids long. CDR1 and CDR2 (germline): MNHEY, SMNVEV (reference sequence). J gave up 4 bases and V 0 bases, and 0 bases lay outside the gene matches.

The chain couples TRBV27 to TRBJ2-7; D remains unclear. Trimming stripped 3 bases from V and 4 bases from J, with 10 bases between. The germline CDR1 and CDR2 sequences are MNHEY and SMNVEV (reference sequence). This CDR3 comprises 13 residues. The CDR3 sequence is CASSLSFQYEQYF. For the CDR3, the DNA is TGTGCCAGCAGTTTGTCGTTTCAGTACGAGCAGTACTTC.

The rearrangement joins TRBV5-1 to TRBJ1-1, with TRBD1 matching over 8 bases. J lost 12 bases, V lost 0 bases, and 10 bases had no gene match. Germline V gene data show CDR1 as SGHRS and CDR2 as YFSETQ. The CDR3 sequence is 14 residues long. The CDR3 here is CASSLARRGPLTFF. The CDR3 DNA sequence: TGCGCCAGCAGCTTGGCCCGCAGGGGGCCCTTAACTTTCTTT.

The chain uses TRBV30 and TRBJ1-1, with no clear D. V was cut by 0 bases and J by 5 bases, with 4 bases left in between. The CDR3 has 11 residues. CDR1 is GTSNPN and CDR2 is SVGIG in the germline V gene (reference sequence). As DNA, the CDR3 is TGTGCCTGGAGTGTACAAACTGAAGCTTTCTTT. This codes for CAWSVQTEAFF.

The genes are TRBV30 and TRBJ2-1, with D possibly TRBD1 on 5 matching bases. The CDR3 totals 16 residues. Germline V CDR1 and CDR2: GTSNPN, SVGIG (reference sequence). The V end was cut by 2 bases, the J end by 5 bases, with 19 bases between. The CDR3 DNA reads TGTGCCTGGAGTCCTGATGGGGCTACTCTTCACAATGAGCAGTTCTTC. This sequence encodes CAWSPDGATLHNEQFF.

This rearrangement joins TRBV6-2 or TRBV6-3 to TRBJ2-7; TRBD1 matches at 10 bases. Germline values: CDR1 MNHEY, CDR2 SVGEGT. Trimming removed 2 bases from V and 0 bases from J; junction bases left unmatched: 19. The CDR3 loop spans 21 amino acids. CDR3 loop: CASSYPGPTGTGDFSSYEQYF. The DNA for the CDR3 is TGTGCCAGCAGTTACCCTGGCCCAACCGGGACAGGGGATTTCAGCTCCTACGAGCAGTACTTC.

This rearrangement joins TRBV5-4 to TRBJ2-7, with D unresolved. Germline CDR1 reads SGHNT; CDR2 reads YYREEE (reference sequence). The CDR3 covers 10 residues. Trimming removed 1 base at V and 5 bases at J, with 1 base between. The CDR3 reads CASSLNEQYF. For the CDR3, the DNA is TGTGCCAGCAGCTTGAACGAGCAGTACTTC.

This chain connects TRBV9 to TRBJ2-1, with 11 bases lining up with TRBD2. The trim removed 0 bases at V and 5 bases at J, leaving 10 bases unmatched. Germline CDR1 and CDR2: SGDLS and YYNGEE. The CDR3 consists of 18 residues. This chain's CDR3 is CASSVVPRLAGGHNEQFF. CDR3 in DNA: TGTGCCAGCAGCGTAGTCCCCCGCTTAGCGGGGGGGCACAATGAGCAGTTCTTC.

The chain is built from TRBV7-9 and TRBJ1-1; no clear D. CDR3 length equals 14 residues. The germline gives CDR1 SEHNR, CDR2 FQNEAQ (reference sequence). V shed 3 bases and J shed 5 bases, with 13 bases lying between them. CDR3 sequence: CASSFPGVDTEAFF. The CDR3 region has the DNA TGTGCCAGCAGCTTCCCGGGTGTCGATACTGAAGCTTTCTTT.

V and J are TRBV28 and TRBJ1-5; D gene unclear. The germline V gene encodes CDR1 MDHEN and CDR2 SYDVKM. The length of the CDR3 is 14 residues. Trimming left V 3 bases short and J 7 bases short, with 13 bases between. The CDR3 bases are TGTGCCAGCAGTTTCACCCCCCGCTGGCAGCCCCAGCATTTT. Protein product: CASSFTPRWQPQHF.

This clone was seen more than once but under ten times. This chain uses TRBV19 with TRBJ1-5; D possibly corresponds to TRBD1 (5 bases). The length of the CDR3 is 15 residues. Germline V lookup: CDR1 LNHDA, CDR2 SQIVND (reference sequence). V dropped 3 bases and J dropped 7 bases, with 16 bases sitting between them. CDR3: CASSIFGGASQPQHF. As DNA, the CDR3 is TGTGCCAGTAGTATTTTTGGAGGGGCGAGCCAGCCCCAGCATTTT.

The V call is TRBV11-3, the J call TRBJ2-1; TRBD2 matches 8 bases. J gave up 4 bases and V 4 bases, and 9 bases lay outside the gene matches. The CDR3 loop spans 16 amino acids. The germline V gene encodes CDR1 SGHNT and CDR2 YENEEA. The CDR3 DNA follows: TGTGCCAGCAGCTCAGGTAGCGGGAAGAGGTACAATGAGCAGTTCTTC. Translated, it gives CASSSGSGKRYNEQFF.

The chain couples TRBV3-1 (or the pseudogene TRBV3-2) to TRBJ2-7; D gene ambiguous. Deletions cut 0 bases from V and 1 base from J, with 7 bases between. The CDR3 covers 14 residues. Germline lookup yields CDR1 LGHDT and CDR2 YNNKEL (reference sequence). CDR3 loop: CASSQDTVSYEQYF. The DNA for the CDR3 is TGTGCCAGCAGCCAAGATACAGTTTCCTACGAGCAGTACTTC.

This sequence joins TRBV5-6 and TRBJ2-1; D not certain. CDR3 length: 17 amino acids. V lost 3 bases, J lost 1 base, and 17 bases lay in between. CDR1 is SGHDT and CDR2 is YYEEEE in the germline V gene. DNA for the CDR3: TGTGCCAGCAGCTACCGAGGAGTAAGTTTTTCCTACAATGAGCAGTTCTTC. This gives the protein CASSYRGVSFSYNEQFF.

The chain links TRBV20-1 to TRBJ1-1; TRBD1 matches at 10 bases. Losses at the gene ends were 3 bases for V and 4 bases for J; bases not matched to a gene: 8. The CDR3 is made up of 15 amino acids. The germline V gene has CDR1 DFQATT and CDR2 SNEGSKA (reference sequence). CDR3 in DNA: TGCAGTGCTAGTATGAGACAGGGGGCAAGCACTGAAGCTTTCTTT. It encodes CSASMRQGASTEAFF.

The genes are TRBV6-5 and TRBJ1-1, with D hard to call. This CDR3 spans 14 amino acids. V was cut by 4 bases and J by 0 bases, with 9 bases left in between. CDR1 MNHEY and CDR2 SVGAGI come from the germline V gene. The CDR3 here is CASSLSSLNTEAFF. The CDR3 DNA is TGTGCCAGCAGTTTAAGTTCGTTGAACACTGAAGCTTTCTTT.